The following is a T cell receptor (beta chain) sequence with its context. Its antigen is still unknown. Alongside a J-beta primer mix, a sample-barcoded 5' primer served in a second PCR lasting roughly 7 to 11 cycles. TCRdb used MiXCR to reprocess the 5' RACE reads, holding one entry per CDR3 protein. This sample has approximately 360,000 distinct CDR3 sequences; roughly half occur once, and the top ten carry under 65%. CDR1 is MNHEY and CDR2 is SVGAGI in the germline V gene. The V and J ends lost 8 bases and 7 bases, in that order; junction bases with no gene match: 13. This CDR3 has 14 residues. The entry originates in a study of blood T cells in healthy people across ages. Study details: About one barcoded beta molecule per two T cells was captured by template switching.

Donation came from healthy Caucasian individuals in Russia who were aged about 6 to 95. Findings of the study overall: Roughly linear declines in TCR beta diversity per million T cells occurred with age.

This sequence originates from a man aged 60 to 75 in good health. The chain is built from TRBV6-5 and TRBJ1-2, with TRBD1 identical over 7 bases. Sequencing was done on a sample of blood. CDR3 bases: TGTGCCAGCGGCCCCTTGGGACAGACCTGTGGCTACACCTTC. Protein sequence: CASGPLGQTCGYTF.